This T cell receptor (beta chain) was identified during a study of control samples from healthy donors and cancer patients. Profiled with immunoSEQ multiplex PCR; TCRdb holds only in-frame clones, not every one. Of over 150,000 clones listed, over 80% are singletons. The J segment lost 7 bases and the V segment lost 7 bases, leaving 15 bases of the junction unmatched. Germline CDR1 reads SGHRS; CDR2 reads YFSETQ. This CDR3 is 16 amino acids long. Sequencing used blood. The origin of this receptor is a man younger than 30 in good health. The chain has TRBV5-1 and TRBJ2-1; 9 nucleotides agree with TRBD2. This CDR3 is CASSTIVGLAGNEQFF. CDR3 DNA sequence: TGCGCCAGCTCCACCATAGTTGGTCTAGCGGGAAATGAGCAGTTCTTC.